Each of the 27 T cell receptor beta chains below was sequenced from the same sample in a study of blood T cell repertoires in COVID-19. Assay: immunoSEQ multiplex PCR; the TCRdb copy retains only in-frame clones and omits some. The sample lists roughly 200,000 clones; about 93% were seen once. Sequencing input: peripheral blood. Receptors were obtained from a man in his fifties or sixties with acute or convalescent COVID-19.

The chain recombines TRBV19 with TRBJ1-2, with D possibly being TRBD1 (6 bases). Germline V gene data show CDR1 as LNHDA and CDR2 as SQIVND (reference sequence). Trimming pared 6 bases from V and 7 bases from J, leaving 15 bases between. The CDR3 loop spans 13 amino acids. The CDR3 loop reads CASRPTVDSGYTF. The CDR3 region has the DNA TGTGCCAGTAGGCCGACGGTGGACAGTGGCTACACCTTC. Together with reference TRBV19 and TRBJ1-2, the CDR3 gives the full variable domain: DGGITQSPKYLFRKEGQNVTLSCEQNLNHDAMYWYRQDPGQGLRLIYYSQIVNDFQKGDIAEGYSVSREKKESFPLTVTSAQKNPTAFYLCASRPTVDSGYTFGSGTRLTVV.

This clone was counted once. This chain uses TRBV28 with TRBJ1-1; a weak D match, TRBD1 (5 bases). V was cut by 6 bases and J by 4 bases, with 15 bases left in between. Germline V gene data show CDR1 as MDHEN and CDR2 as SYDVKM. This CDR3 spans 14 amino acids. CDR3 bases: TGTGCCAGCAGCCCCGGGGGACGGAGCACTGAAGCTTTCTTT. Its protein product is CASSPGGRSTEAFF.

The chain employs TRBV19 and TRBJ1-1, with 7 bases lining up with TRBD1. Trimming cost V 2 bases and J 2 bases; bases outside gene matches: 17. The germline V gene has CDR1 LNHDA and CDR2 SQIVND (reference sequence). There are 19 residues in the CDR3. This chain's CDR3 is CASSISGWTGLRRNTEAFF. The CDR3 DNA sequence: TGTGCCAGTAGTATAAGTGGTTGGACAGGCCTCAGAAGAAACACTGAAGCTTTCTTT.

This rearrangement joins TRBV4-1 to TRBJ1-6; TRBD1 is a possible D gene (6 bases). V shed 4 bases and J shed 0 bases, with 10 bases lying between them. CDR1 is MGHRA, CDR2 YSYEKL, per germline. This CDR3 has 16 amino acids. The CDR3 sequence: CASSRTGSSYNSPLHF. In nucleotides, the CDR3 is TGCGCCAGCAGCCGAACAGGGAGCTCCTATAATTCACCCCTCCACTTT.

The J gene is TRBJ2-7, the V gene TRBV3-1 (or the pseudogene TRBV3-2); no clear D gene. V was pared by 4 bases and J by 5 bases, with 9 bases between. The CDR3 has 12 amino acids. CDR1 LGHDT and CDR2 YNNKEL come from the germline V gene (reference sequence). The chain's CDR3 is CASSLPHHEQYV. As DNA, the CDR3 is TGTGCCAGCAGCCTCCCACACCACGAGCAGTACGTC.

V and J are TRBV3-1 (or the pseudogene TRBV3-2) and TRBJ1-2, with a possible D match to TRBD1 (5 bases). Trimming removed 0 bases at V and 7 bases at J, with 15 bases between. This CDR3 region has 15 residues. In germline, CDR1 is LGHDT, CDR2 YNNKEL (reference sequence). This CDR3 reads CASSQEGMGPLGYTF. The CDR3 DNA is TGTGCCAGCAGCCAAGAAGGGATGGGGCCCCTTGGCTACACCTTC.

The chain carries TRBV2 and TRBJ2-1; TRBD2 aligns across 8 bases. V was pared by 6 bases and J by 0 bases, with 16 bases of the junction left unmatched. Germline V gene lookup returns CDR1 SNHLY and CDR2 FYNNEI. This CDR3 comprises 19 residues. The CDR3 here is CASRVGGLVEDHSYNEQFF. DNA for the CDR3: TGTGCCAGCAGAGTAGGGGGACTAGTTGAGGACCACTCCTACAATGAGCAGTTCTTC.

As DNA, the CDR3 is TGCAGCTACAGGGTCCGACATAATTCACCCCTCCACTTT. It yields the protein CSYRVRHNSPLHF. V is TRBV29-1 and J is TRBJ1-6, with D possibly TRBD1 on 6 matching bases. Germline V CDR1 and CDR2: SQVTM, ANQGSEA. The CDR3 has 13 residues. V was cut by 8 bases and J by 5 bases, with 13 bases left in between.

The chain employs TRBV15 and TRBJ2-7; 8 positions agree with TRBD1. Germline V gives CDR1 LNHNV, CDR2 YYDKDF (reference sequence). The V and J ends lost 1 base and 1 base, in that order; junction bases with no gene match: 3. The CDR3 sequence is 15 residues long. CDR3 nucleotide sequence: TGTGCCACCAGCAGAGGAAGGACAGGGTCCTACGAGCAGTACGTC. Protein sequence: CATSRGRTGSYEQYV.

The chain has TRBV3-1 (or the pseudogene TRBV3-2) and TRBJ2-3; 8 bases are shared with TRBD2. V was pared by 4 bases and J by 4 bases, with 7 bases of the junction left unmatched. The CDR3 sequence is 15 residues long. Per the germline V gene, CDR1 is LGHDT and CDR2 is YNNKEL (reference sequence). The DNA for the CDR3 is TGTGCCAGCAGCCCCCCCGGACTAGCCGCAGATACGCAGTATTTT. Its protein is CASSPPGLAADTQYF.

The genes are TRBV18 and TRBJ1-3; the match to TRBD1 covers 8 bases. The ends lost 2 bases at V and 0 bases at J; junction bases unmatched: 3. The CDR3 extends over 16 amino acids. Looked up from germline, CDR1 is KGHSH and CDR2 is LQKENI. The CDR3 DNA is TGTGCCAGCTCACCAAGACAGGGGAGCTCTGGAAACACCATATATTTT. Translation: CASSPRQGSSGNTIYF.

The chain carries TRBV16 and TRBJ1-5, with D possibly TRBD1 on 6 matching bases. The V end lost 3 bases, the J end lost 0 bases, and 9 bases lay between the germline ends. The CDR3 contains 15 residues. Germline CDR1 KGHSY, CDR2 FQNENV. In nucleotides, the CDR3 is TGTGCCAGCAGCCAGACAGGCTATAGCAATCAGCCCCAGCATTTT. Its translation: CASSQTGYSNQPQHF.

V gene TRBV6-6 combines with J gene TRBJ2-7, with D unresolved. CDR1 is MNHNY and CDR2 is SVGAGI in the germline V gene (reference sequence). V was cut by 0 bases and J by 4 bases, with 10 bases left in between. CDR3 length equals 14 residues. CDR3 residues: CASSYSKSRYEQYF. Here the CDR3 DNA reads TGTGCCAGCAGTTACTCGAAATCCCGGTACGAGCAGTACTTC.

This chain uses TRBV18 with TRBJ2-1; 8 bases align to TRBD2. CDR3 length: 19 residues. In germline, CDR1 is KGHSH, CDR2 LQKENI. Trimming cost V 2 bases and J 6 bases; bases outside gene matches: 18. CDR3 in amino acids: CASSPFPSGGSGITNEQFF. The CDR3, as DNA: TGTGCCAGCTCACCATTCCCATCGGGGGGGTCCGGGATAACCAATGAGCAGTTCTTC. Looking up the rest from reference TRBV18 and TRBJ2-1 gives the full variable domain: NAGVMQNPRHLVRRRGQEARLRCSPMKGHSHVYWYRQLPEEGLKFMVYLQKENIIDESGMPKERFSAEFPKEGPSILRIQQVVRGDSAAYFCASSPFPSGGSGITNEQFFGPGTRLTVL.

V usage is TRBV18 and J usage is TRBJ2-3; TRBD2 is a possible D gene (6 bases). The V gene's germline CDR1 is KGHSH and CDR2 LQKENI. V was shortened by 3 bases and J by 4 bases, with 8 bases between the two germline ends. The CDR3 runs to 13 residues. The CDR3 sequence: CASSPTSADTQYF. Written as DNA, the CDR3 is TGTGCCAGCTCACCGACTAGTGCAGATACGCAGTATTTT. Drawing the rest from reference TRBV18 and TRBJ2-3, the complete variable domain is NAGVMQNPRHLVRRRGQEARLRCSPMKGHSHVYWYRQLPEEGLKFMVYLQKENIIDESGMPKERFSAEFPKEGPSILRIQQVVRGDSAAYFCASSPTSADTQYFGPGTRLTVL.

This clone was seen a single time. The chain combines TRBV27 with TRBJ2-7; 7 bases line up with TRBD1. Germline V lookup: CDR1 MNHEY, CDR2 SMNVEV (reference sequence). The CDR3 runs 15 residues. The junction had 8 bases not matched to a gene; V was cut back by 3 bases and J by 3 bases. The CDR3 reads CASSFTGTVIYEQYF. CDR3 sequence (DNA): TGTGCCAGCAGTTTTACCGGGACAGTCATCTACGAGCAGTACTTC.

The V call is TRBV5-1, the J call TRBJ2-6, with D possibly matching TRBD1 (5 bases). In germline, CDR1 is SGHRS, CDR2 YFSETQ. This CDR3 contains 15 residues. Trimming cost V 5 bases and J 0 bases, with 9 bases left between them. CDR3 nucleotide sequence: TGCGCCAGCAGACCCCAGGGCTCTGGGGCCAACGTCCTGACTTTC. As protein: CASRPQGSGANVLTF.

V gene TRBV18 combines with J gene TRBJ2-5, with 11 bases matching TRBD1. The length of the CDR3 is 14 residues. V shed 6 bases and J 5 bases; nucleotides not matched to a gene: 5. The germline V gene encodes CDR1 KGHSH and CDR2 LQKENI. DNA for the CDR3: TGTGCCAGCTCGCCGGGGGACAGGGGGGAGACCCAGTACTTC. Protein sequence: CASSPGDRGETQYF.

In its sample, this clone was seen a few times. The rearrangement joins TRBV30 to TRBJ1-6; unclear D gene. The CDR3 contains 13 residues. Germline values: CDR1 GTSNPN, CDR2 SVGIG (reference sequence). V was trimmed by 2 bases and J by 11 bases, leaving 13 bases between them. The CDR3 DNA follows: TGTGCCTGGAGTCCCGCGGGGAGCGCACCCCTCCACTTT. As protein: CAWSPAGSAPLHF.

This chain uses TRBV19 with TRBJ1-5, with 7 nucleotides matching TRBD1. Trimming removed 7 bases from V and 5 bases from J; junction bases left unmatched: 8. There are 14 residues in the CDR3. Germline V gene sequence: CDR1 LNHDA, CDR2 SQIVND (reference sequence). In DNA form, the CDR3 reads TGTGCCAGTACGTTACAGGGGCGATATCAGCCCCAGCATTTT. Translating gives CASTLQGRYQPQHF. Based on the CDR3 plus reference TRBV19 and TRBJ1-5, the full variable domain is DGGITQSPKYLFRKEGQNVTLSCEQNLNHDAMYWYRQDPGQGLRLIYYSQIVNDFQKGDIAEGYSVSREKKESFPLTVTSAQKNPTAFYLCASTLQGRYQPQHFGDGTRLSIL.

The V gene is TRBV19, the J gene TRBJ1-5; 8 bases agree with TRBD1. CDR1 LNHDA and CDR2 SQIVND come from the germline V gene (reference sequence). Germline trimming cut 4 bases from V and 0 bases from J; bases unmatched to any gene: 11. This CDR3 is built from 18 residues. Here the CDR3 DNA reads TGTGCCAGTAGTAAGGGCGACAGGGGCCCATATAGCAATCAGCCCCAGCATTTT. This sequence encodes CASSKGDRGPYSNQPQHF. Using reference TRBV19 and TRBJ1-5 for the parts outside the CDR3, the full variable domain is DGGITQSPKYLFRKEGQNVTLSCEQNLNHDAMYWYRQDPGQGLRLIYYSQIVNDFQKGDIAEGYSVSREKKESFPLTVTSAQKNPTAFYLCASSKGDRGPYSNQPQHFGDGTRLSIL.

The rearrangement uses TRBV12-3 or TRBV12-4 and TRBJ1-5; D not resolved. V was pared by 4 bases and J by 7 bases, with 8 bases between. This CDR3 region has 12 residues. The CDR3 DNA reads TGTGCCAGCAGTTCAGGTTACCAGCCCCAGCATTTT. It is translated as CASSSGYQPQHF.

The V and J genes are TRBV6-5 and TRBJ1-1, with D possibly TRBD1 on 5 matching bases. From germline, CDR1 is MNHEY and CDR2 SVGAGI. CDR3 length: 14 amino acids. The V gene lost 2 bases and the J gene lost 4 bases, with 11 bases spanning the gap. CDR3 bases: TGTGCCAGCAGTTACGGGGAAGACAGCACTGAAGCTTTCTTT. The encoded protein is CASSYGEDSTEAFF.

This chain joins TRBV28 and TRBJ1-5; 8 nucleotides match TRBD1. Trimming took 3 bases from V and 1 from J; bases not matched to a gene: 2. The germline V gene encodes CDR1 MDHEN and CDR2 SYDVKM. This CDR3 region has 15 residues. This chain's CDR3 is CASSFYRGSNQPQHF. In nucleotides, the CDR3 is TGTGCCAGCAGTTTTTACAGGGGGAGCAATCAGCCCCAGCATTTT.

This clone appeared a few times. V and J are TRBV11-1 and TRBJ2-1, with a possible D match to TRBD2 (5 bases). The germline CDR1 and CDR2 sequences are SGHAT and FQDESV (reference sequence). The CDR3 consists of 15 residues. The V gene lost 3 bases and the J gene lost 9 bases, with 18 bases spanning the gap. DNA of the CDR3: TGTGCCAGCAGCTTGATGGTGCGACAAGAGGGTGAGCAGTTCTTC. It encodes CASSLMVRQEGEQFF.

The chain carries TRBV10-1 and TRBJ1-4; 7 positions match TRBD1. There are 13 residues in the CDR3. V was pared by 2 bases and J by 9 bases, with 3 bases of the junction left unmatched. The V gene's germline CDR1 is WNHNN and CDR2 SYGVQD (reference sequence). The CDR3 reads CASSERQGKKLFF. The CDR3 bases are TGCGCCAGCAGTGAGAGACAGGGAAAAAAACTGTTTTTT.

The chain is built from TRBV27 and TRBJ2-5, with a weak D call TRBD1 (6 bases). The germline CDR1 and CDR2 sequences are MNHEY and SMNVEV (reference sequence). Trimming took off 5 bases at V and 5 bases at J, with 18 bases between the two ends. The CDR3 runs 15 residues. Here the CDR3 reads CASSITWTARETQYF. The CDR3 DNA follows: TGTGCCAGCAGTATAACCTGGACAGCACGGGAGACCCAGTACTTC.